These 31 T cell receptor beta chains originate from one sample sequenced in a study of human T cells and chemical hapten exposure. TCRdb passed the RACE reads through MiXCR, listing each CDR3 protein once. The sample yields around 100,000 distinct CDR3 sequences, 9.5% to 12% seen once. Time point specified: patch test 2, 6 weeks after DPC sensitization. Stated treatment: therapeutic diphenylcyclopropenone sensitization with weekly scalp DPC. The starting material was whole blood, obtained in connection with sensitization to the hapten diphenylcyclopropenone (DPC). All receptors derive from a woman aged 40 to 49 with alopecia areata. Some clones in this sample may be carry-over from other donors' samples.

This clonotype was detected only a few times. This chain uses TRBV7-2 with TRBJ2-7; 8 bases are a match to TRBD1. Germline CDR1 is SGHTA and CDR2 is FQGNSA. J lost 3 bases, V lost 4 bases, and 2 bases had no gene match. The CDR3 has 13 residues. The CDR3: CASSSGTGYEQYF. The CDR3 nucleotides read TGTGCCAGCAGCTCCGGGACAGGCTACGAGCAGTACTTC.

The chain couples TRBV3-2 to TRBJ2-4; the tabulated D call, TRBD1, remains unverified against the DNA. TRBV3-2 represents a pseudogene. The CDR3 runs 16 residues. CDR3 residues: CASSQNRDPAGEGQYF. DNA of the CDR3: TGTGCCAGCAGCCAGAACCGGGACCCCGCCGGGGAGGGTCAGTACTTC.

With respect to this clonotype: A read error may account for a junction end that differs from germline. The V gene is TRBV18, the J gene TRBJ1-2, with TRBD1 matching over 11 bases. The CDR3 consists of 15 residues. Germline V gene sequence: CDR1 KGHSH, CDR2 LQKENI. CDR3 in DNA: TGTGTCAGCTCACCCGGACAGGGGGCCGTCTATGGCTACACCTTC. This encodes CVSSPGQGAVYGYTF.

In this sample, this clonotype turned up many times. The rearrangement links TRBV7-9 to TRBJ1-5; 10 nucleotides match TRBD1. The CDR3 consists of 15 residues. V gave up 4 bases and J gave up 2 bases; unmatched junction bases: 2. Germline CDR1 reads SEHNR; CDR2 reads FQNEAQ (reference sequence). This CDR3 reads CASSSGTGGNQPQHF. CDR3 nucleotide sequence: TGTGCCAGCAGCTCCGGGACAGGGGGCAATCAGCCCCAGCATTTT.

This clonotype came up many times. The chain combines TRBV29-1 with TRBJ1-1; 12 nucleotides agree with TRBD1. CDR1 and CDR2 from the germline V gene are SQVTM and ANQGSEA. V was clipped by 4 bases and J by 0 bases; unmatched bases: 6. This CDR3 is 16 amino acids long. CDR3 sequence: CSVVGQGAGMNTEAFF. DNA of the CDR3: TGCAGCGTTGTGGGACAGGGGGCGGGTATGAACACTGAAGCTTTCTTT.

The V gene is TRBV28, the J gene TRBJ2-7; 8 nucleotides line up with TRBD2. Per the germline V gene, CDR1 is MDHEN and CDR2 is SYDVKM. The CDR3 covers 16 residues. Germline trimming cut 7 bases from V and 1 base from J; bases unmatched to any gene: 12. In DNA form, the CDR3 reads TGTGCCAGCAACCCCATCCCTAGCGGGCCGTCCTACGAGCAGTACTTC. Its protein product is CASNPIPSGPSYEQYF.

The rearrangement links TRBV20-1 to TRBJ2-4, with D perhaps being TRBD1 or TRBD2 (5 bases each). Trimming stripped 4 bases from V and 0 bases from J, with 10 bases between. The CDR3 is made up of 14 amino acids. Germline V lookup: CDR1 DFQATT, CDR2 SNEGSKA (reference sequence). The chain's CDR3 is CSAILGTAKNIQYF. DNA of the CDR3: TGCAGTGCTATTCTGGGGACAGCCAAAAACATTCAGTACTTC.

This clonotype was observed a few times. The chain combines TRBV12-3 or TRBV12-4 with TRBJ1-1; the D is unclear. This CDR3 region has 14 residues. Trimming removed 7 bases from V and 1 base from J, with 13 bases in between. Here the CDR3 DNA reads TGTGCCAGCACCCGGACGGCCCAGAACACTGAAGCTTTCTTT. As protein: CASTRTAQNTEAFF.

V gene TRBV5-8 combines with J gene TRBJ2-1, with a weak D call TRBD2 (6 bases). V gave up 2 bases and J gave up 12 bases, with 12 bases separating them. Germline assignment: CDR1 SGHTS and CDR2 YDEGEE. The length of the CDR3 is 12 residues. The CDR3 reads CASSFGSISQFF. The DNA of the CDR3 is TGTGCCAGCAGCTTCGGGAGTATTTCGCAGTTCTTC.

The chain has TRBV7-3 and TRBJ1-1; D is perhaps TRBD1 (6 bases). V lost 1 base, J lost 5 bases, and 8 bases lay in between. This CDR3 is built from 13 residues. The germline V gene has CDR1 SGHTA and CDR2 FQGTGA. The CDR3 here is CASSLKRGTEAFF. The CDR3 coding sequence is TGTGCCAGCAGCTTAAAGAGGGGGACTGAAGCTTTCTTT.

This clonotype was observed many times. The chain uses TRBV25-1 and TRBJ2-7; 11 bases agree with TRBD2. The J segment lost 3 bases and the V segment lost 4 bases, leaving 20 bases of the junction unmatched. This CDR3 spans 20 amino acids. From germline, CDR1 is MGHDK and CDR2 SYGVNS. In DNA, the CDR3 is TGTGCCAGCAGTGGGATAGCGGGAGGGCCTCCGATGCCCAAATTCTACGAGCAGTACTTC. Its protein product is CASSGIAGGPPMPKFYEQYF.

This clonotype was counted at least ten times. This chain joins TRBV7-8 and TRBJ1-5; D call uncertain. Germline lookup yields CDR1 SGHVS and CDR2 FQNEAQ. The CDR3 spans 18 residues. V was pared by 1 base and J by 2 bases, with 18 bases between. The chain's CDR3 is CASSLDAVLGWGNQPQHF. CDR3 nucleotides: TGTGCCAGCAGCTTAGATGCGGTTTTGGGGTGGGGCAATCAGCCCCAGCATTTT.

The chain has TRBV12-3 or TRBV12-4 and TRBJ2-7, with a tentative D call TRBD2 (5 bases). The germline V and J ends were trimmed by 3 bases and 2 bases, with 8 bases remaining between them. The CDR3 is 13 amino acids. CDR3 in amino acids: CASSFRGPYEQYF. In DNA, the CDR3 is TGTGCCAGCAGTTTTCGCGGGCCCTACGAGCAGTACTTC.

This chain connects TRBV5-5 to TRBJ2-5; TRBD2 matches 13 bases. CDR1 is SGHKS, CDR2 YYEKEE, per germline (reference sequence). This CDR3 spans 16 amino acids. Trimming cost V 4 bases and J 1 base; bases outside gene matches: 4. CDR3 in DNA: TGTGCCAGCAGCCGCGGGACTAGCGGGGTCCAAGAGACCCAGTACTTC. Its translation: CASSRGTSGVQETQYF.

V and J are TRBV11-2 and TRBJ2-5; D not resolved. Trimming pared 5 bases from V and 5 bases from J, leaving 12 bases between. The length of the CDR3 is 13 residues. Germline V gene lookup returns CDR1 SGHAT and CDR2 FQNNGV. The CDR3 loop reads CASSPQRSETQYF. In DNA form, the CDR3 reads TGTGCCAGCAGCCCACAACGGTCGGAGACCCAGTACTTC.

This clonotype has only a few counts. This chain links TRBV28 with TRBJ2-5; 14 bases match TRBD2. The germline gives CDR1 MDHEN, CDR2 SYDVKM. J lost 1 base, V lost 5 bases, and 0 bases had no gene match. The CDR3 length is 15 residues. Written as DNA, the CDR3 is TGTGCCAGCAGTGGGACTAGCGGGGGCCAAGAGACCCAGTACTTC. Amino acid sequence: CASSGTSGGQETQYF.

This clonotype was found a few times. This rearrangement joins TRBV11-2 to TRBJ2-7; possibly TRBD1 or TRBD2 for D (5 bases each). CDR1 SGHAT and CDR2 FQNNGV come from the germline V gene. V lost 1 base and J lost 4, with 11 bases in between. This CDR3 spans 14 amino acids. CDR3 amino acids: CASSLGTGRYEQYF. The CDR3 coding sequence is TGTGCCAGCAGCTTAGGGACGGGACGTTACGAGCAGTACTTC.

This clonotype was observed many times. The chain combines TRBV11-3 with TRBJ2-3; 9 positions agree with TRBD1. J was trimmed by 2 bases and V by 5 bases; bases with no gene match: 5. CDR1 and CDR2 from the germline V gene are SGHNT and YENEEA. This CDR3 comprises 15 residues. The CDR3 spells CASSPGDRDTDTQYF. DNA of the CDR3: TGTGCCAGCAGCCCGGGGGACAGGGACACAGATACGCAGTATTTT.

J is TRBJ2-5 and V is TRBV6-2 or TRBV6-3, with 8 bases fitting TRBD2. Germline-derived CDR1 and CDR2 are MNHEY and SVGEGT. V lost 6 bases, J lost 1 base, and 4 bases stayed unmatched. The CDR3 length is 14 residues. This CDR3 reads CASRRSGGQETQYF. The CDR3 coding sequence is TGTGCCAGCAGACGCAGCGGGGGCCAAGAGACCCAGTACTTC.

This chain uses TRBV29-1 with TRBJ2-7; D is tentatively TRBD1 or TRBD2 (6 bases each). CDR1 and CDR2 (germline): SQVTM, ANQGSEA. The germline V and J ends were trimmed by 7 bases and 0 bases, with 13 bases remaining between them. The length of the CDR3 is 13 residues. CDR3 sequence (DNA): TGCAGCGCAACAGAGGGGGGCTCCTACGAGCAGTACTTC. Protein: CSATEGGSYEQYF.

This clonotype came up a few times. V gene TRBV20-1 combines with J gene TRBJ1-5, with TRBD1 matching 9 bases. CDR1 DFQATT and CDR2 SNEGSKA come from the germline V gene (reference sequence). Unmatched junction bases numbered 5, after V lost 4 bases and J lost 4 bases. This CDR3 contains 14 residues. The CDR3 nucleotides are TGCAGTGCTACCCTGACAGGGGGGAATCAGCCCCAGCATTTT. Translation gives CSATLTGGNQPQHF.

There are a few counts of this clonotype. This chain links TRBV29-1 with TRBJ2-1; D gene uncertain. CDR1 and CDR2 (germline): SQVTM, ANQGSEA. Between the trimmed V and J ends, which lost 6 bases and 7 bases, there was a span of 19 bases. This CDR3 region has 14 residues. The CDR3 reads CSVKDLSEINEQFF. The CDR3 nucleotides read TGCAGCGTCAAAGACCTAAGTGAAATTAATGAGCAGTTCTTC.

The CDR3 bases are TGTGCCAGCAGCTTAGTTAACAGGGCCCTGAGGAATGAGCAGTTCTTC. Protein sequence: CASSLVNRALRNEQFF. This sequence joins TRBV7-2 and TRBJ2-1, with D maybe TRBD1 (6 bases). Germline V lookup: CDR1 SGHTA, CDR2 FQGNSA. The CDR3 extends over 16 amino acids. V lost 1 base and J lost 7, with 17 bases in between.

This clonotype appeared a few times. The chain is built from TRBV12-3 or TRBV12-4 and TRBJ2-6; D is ambiguous. V shed 11 bases and J shed 0 bases, with 8 bases lying between them. The CDR3 runs to 13 residues. The CDR3: CASFYSGANVLTF. In DNA, the CDR3 is TGTGCCTCGTTTTACTCTGGGGCCAACGTCCTGACTTTC.

This chain uses TRBV6-5 with TRBJ1-3, with 8 bases fitting TRBD1. CDR1 is MNHEY, CDR2 SVGAGI, per germline. This CDR3 region has 15 residues. V shed 6 bases and J 0 bases; nucleotides not matched to a gene: 4. The CDR3 nucleotides read TGTGCCAGCAGGCCCACAGGGGGCTCTGGAAACACCATATATTTT. Translated: CASRPTGGSGNTIYF.

This clonotype was counted many times. The V and J genes are TRBV20-1 and TRBJ2-7; the match to TRBD1 covers 7 bases. J gave up 4 bases and V 1 base, and 13 bases lay outside the gene matches. This CDR3 spans 16 amino acids. CDR1 and CDR2 from the germline V gene are DFQATT and SNEGSKA (reference sequence). The CDR3 bases are TGCAGTGCTAGAGCCGCCACAGGGGACGTTGGTTACGAGCAGTACTTC. Translation: CSARAATGDVGYEQYF.

The table lists this clonotype with many counts. This rearrangement joins TRBV19 to TRBJ2-5; a possible D gene is TRBD1 (6 bases). There are 11 residues in the CDR3. V was pared by 9 bases and J by 1 base, with 6 bases between. The germline gives CDR1 LNHDA, CDR2 SQIVND (reference sequence). CDR3 in amino acids: CASRGQETQYF. The CDR3 DNA reads TGTGCCAGCAGGGGCCAAGAGACCCAGTACTTC.

This clonotype showed up just a few times. The rearrangement joins TRBV7-8 to TRBJ1-5, with a weak D call TRBD1 (5 bases). Looked up from germline, CDR1 is SGHVS and CDR2 is FQNEAQ. V lost 3 bases and J 4 bases, leaving 10 bases between the germline ends. CDR3 length: 14 amino acids. The CDR3 here is CASSFDKGNQPQHF. In DNA form, the CDR3 reads TGTGCCAGCAGCTTTGATAAGGGGAATCAGCCCCAGCATTTT.

This clonotype was picked up many times. J is TRBJ2-1 and V is TRBV6-5, with 9 positions matching TRBD1. This CDR3 region has 15 residues. J lost 3 bases, V lost 6 bases, and 6 bases had no gene match. Germline-derived CDR1 and CDR2 are MNHEY and SVGAGI. CDR3 bases: TGTGCCAGCAGCCCAGACAGGGGGTACTACAATGAGCAGTTCTTC. This codes for CASSPDRGYYNEQFF.

This clonotype was observed a few times. The chain combines TRBV7-9 with TRBJ2-3; unclear D gene. CDR1 SEHNR and CDR2 FQNEAQ come from the germline V gene (reference sequence). V lost 3 bases and J lost 2, with 9 bases in between. The CDR3 extends over 14 amino acids. This chain's CDR3 is CASSLMATTDTQYF. DNA for the CDR3: TGTGCCAGCAGCTTGATGGCCACCACAGATACGCAGTATTTT.

This clonotype was observed at least ten times. This chain connects TRBV14 to TRBJ2-1; 8 positions agree with TRBD2. Germline V lookup: CDR1 SGHDN, CDR2 FVKESK. The CDR3 spans 18 residues. Trimming removed 0 bases from V and 3 bases from J; junction bases left unmatched: 10. DNA for the CDR3: TGTGCCAGCAGCCAAGATCGGGGGGGCGGGAGTATCTACAATGAGCAGTTCTTC. Translation gives CASSQDRGGGSIYNEQFF.